This T cell receptor beta chain appears in the sequencing data of a study of blood T cell repertoires in COVID-19. The CDR3 sequence is 12 residues long. V lost 4 bases and J lost 8, with 11 bases in between. Germline V lookup: CDR1 ENHRY, CDR2 SYGVKD. Original processing methods: Scientists estimated how many nucleated cells there were by amplifying reference gene primers. Only in-frame clones appear in the TCRdb table, and some are missing; sequencing was by immunoSEQ multiplex PCR. Clone size and V and J calls were adopted from that table, with D and trimming inferred from the DNA. The sample shows 200,000 to 250,000 clones, 70% to 85% of them seen only once. Categorization into cohorts depended on clinical history that participants reported.

This sequence was found in a woman in her fifties or sixties who had recovered from COVID-19. The sequenced material came from PBMCs or T cells enriched from blood (not recorded which). This sequence joins TRBV10-3 and TRBJ1-2, with a possible D match to TRBD1 (6 bases). The CDR3 nucleotides read TGTGCCATCAGTGCGGCAGGGGAAGGCTACACCTTC. This encodes CAISAAGEGYTF.